This TCR beta chain was documented in a study of blood T cell repertoires in COVID-19. Study-wide context: Acute and convalescent COVID-19 samples came from the United States, Italy and Spain. Sources were T cells, B-cell-depleted T cells, or PBMCs; the material itself was cDNA or gDNA.

Original methodology: For nucleated cells, counts were estimated from reference gene primer amplification. Profiling relied on immunoSEQ multiplex PCR, and the TCRdb table lists in-frame clones only, not all of them. V, J and clone size were drawn from that table, and D and trimming were deduced from the DNA. The data contain around 76,000 clones, approximately 77% of them seen just once; the ten biggest clones take up 0.83%. The CDR3 runs to 13 residues. Trimming pared 8 bases from V and 2 bases from J, leaving 9 bases between. The sequence came from a woman in her sixties or seventies with acute or convalescent COVID-19. The sequenced material came from peripheral blood. The chain has TRBV12-3 or TRBV12-4 and TRBJ1-4; D ambiguous. CDR3 in DNA: TGTGCCAGCCGGGAGAAGACTAATGAAAAACTGTTTTTT. Translation gives CASREKTNEKLFF.